This T cell receptor (beta chain) was sequenced during a study of molecular identifiers for immune sequencing clone quantification. Across the study: In replicates, the authors split RNA from around 20,000 or 100,000 naive CD8 cells five ways and sequenced four.

This clonotype has a count of ten or more. The antigen remains unidentified. Previously described methods and listed TCR primers were employed for the bulk TCR libraries. TCRdb processed the PCR reads anew with MiXCR; each CDR3 protein has one entry. The repertoire holds around 480,000 distinct CDR3 sequences, with 20% to 25% as singletons. Study outcomes and limitations: Even with around 1 million naive cells present, spiked Jurkat TCR RNA from one cell was reportedly detectable.

CD8+CD4-CCR7+CD45RA+ sorting gave the naive CD8 T cells. Trimming took off 5 bases at V and 0 bases at J, with 5 bases between the two ends. The CDR3 totals 12 residues. The specimen was naive CD8+ T cells from blood, with Jurkat cell RNA spiked in. Subset: FACS-sorted CD8+CD4-CCR7+CD45RA+ naive T cells. This receptor was taken from a human donor in good health. Some libraries in this study had Jurkat cell RNA spiked in. The chain uses TRBV12-3 or TRBV12-4 and TRBJ2-7; D ambiguous. The CDR3 spells CASSGPSYEQYF. CDR3 DNA sequence: TGTGCCAGCAGTGGTCCCTCCTACGAGCAGTACTTC.